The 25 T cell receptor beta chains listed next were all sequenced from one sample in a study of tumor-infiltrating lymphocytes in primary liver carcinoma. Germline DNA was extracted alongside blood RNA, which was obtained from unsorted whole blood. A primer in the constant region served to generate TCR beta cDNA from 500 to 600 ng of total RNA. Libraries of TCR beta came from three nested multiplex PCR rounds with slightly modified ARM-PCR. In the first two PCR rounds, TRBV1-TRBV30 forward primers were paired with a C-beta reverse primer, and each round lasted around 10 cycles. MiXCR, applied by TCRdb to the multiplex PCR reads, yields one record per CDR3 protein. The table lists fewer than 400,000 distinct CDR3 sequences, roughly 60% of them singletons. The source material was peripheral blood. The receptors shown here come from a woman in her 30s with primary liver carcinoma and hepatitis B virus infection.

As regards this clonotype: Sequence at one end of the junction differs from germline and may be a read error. Here the CDR3 DNA reads TGTGCCAGCATTTCGGACAACTCCTTCGAGCAGTACTTC. The encoded protein is CASISDNSFEQYF. This chain links TRBV6-6 with TRBJ2-7; possibly TRBD1 for D (5 bases). CDR1 and CDR2 from the germline V gene are MNHNY and SVGAGI (reference sequence). The CDR3 extends over 13 amino acids.

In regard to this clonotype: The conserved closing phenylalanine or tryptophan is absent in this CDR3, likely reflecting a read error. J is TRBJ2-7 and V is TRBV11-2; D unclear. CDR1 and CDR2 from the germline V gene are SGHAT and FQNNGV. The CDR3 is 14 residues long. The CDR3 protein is CTSSPVAVSYEQYS. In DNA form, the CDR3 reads TGTACCAGCAGCCCCGTCGCGGTTAGCTACGAGCAGTACTCC.

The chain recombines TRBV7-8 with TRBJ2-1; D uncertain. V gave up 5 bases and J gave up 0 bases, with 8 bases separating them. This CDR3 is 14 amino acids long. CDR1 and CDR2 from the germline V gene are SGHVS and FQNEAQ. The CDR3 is CASSLRYSYNEQFF. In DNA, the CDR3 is TGTGCCAGCAGCCTACGGTACTCCTACAATGAGCAGTTCTTC.

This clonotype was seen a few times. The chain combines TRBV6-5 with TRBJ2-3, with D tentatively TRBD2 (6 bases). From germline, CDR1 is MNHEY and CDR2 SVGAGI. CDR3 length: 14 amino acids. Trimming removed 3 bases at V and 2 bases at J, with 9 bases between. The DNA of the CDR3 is TGTGCCAGCAGTTATAGCGGATTCACAGATACGCAGTATTTT. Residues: CASSYSGFTDTQYF.

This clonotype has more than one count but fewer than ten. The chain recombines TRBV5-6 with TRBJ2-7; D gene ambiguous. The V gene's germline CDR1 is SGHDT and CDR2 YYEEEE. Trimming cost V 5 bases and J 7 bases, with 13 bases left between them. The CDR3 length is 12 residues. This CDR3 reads CASRLTSGEQYF. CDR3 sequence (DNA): TGTGCCAGCAGGCTAACCAGTGGGGAGCAGTACTTC.

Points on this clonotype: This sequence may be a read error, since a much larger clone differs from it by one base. The CDR3 sequence is CASSYLTPSGLAKNIQYF. In DNA form, the CDR3 reads TGTGCCAGCAGTTACTTGACTCCGAGCGGGCTAGCCAAAAACATTCAGTACTTC. The genes are TRBV6-5 and TRBJ2-4; perhaps TRBD2 as D (6 bases). This CDR3 is 18 amino acids long. Trimming took 1 base from V and 0 from J, leaving 16 bases between them. The germline gives CDR1 MNHEY, CDR2 SVGAGI.

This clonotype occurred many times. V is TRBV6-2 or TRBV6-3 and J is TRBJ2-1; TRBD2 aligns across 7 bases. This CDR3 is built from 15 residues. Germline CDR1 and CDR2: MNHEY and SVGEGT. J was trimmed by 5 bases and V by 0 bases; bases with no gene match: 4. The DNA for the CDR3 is TGTGCCAGCAGTTACTCCGGGGGGTGGGACAATGAGCAGTTCTTC. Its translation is CASSYSGGWDNEQFF.

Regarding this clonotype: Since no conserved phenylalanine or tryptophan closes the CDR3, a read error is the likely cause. The CDR3 here is CASSDGLTYEQYL. The CDR3 coding sequence is TGCGCCAGCAGTGATGGACTCACCTACGAGCAGTACCTC. This chain connects TRBV10-1 to TRBJ2-7; possibly TRBD2 for D (5 bases). Per germline, CDR1 WNHNN and CDR2 SYGVQD (reference sequence). This CDR3 has 13 amino acids. V was clipped by 3 bases and J by 2 bases, with 8 bases between them.

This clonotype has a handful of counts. CDR3 bases: TGTGCCAGCAGCTTAGCGCGTTCCGACAATGAGCAGTTCTTC. Protein: CASSLARSDNEQFF. The V and J genes are TRBV11-1 and TRBJ2-1, with D unresolved. Germline loops: CDR1 SGHAT, CDR2 FQDESV (reference sequence). The CDR3 is made up of 14 amino acids. V lost 0 bases to trimming and J lost 5 bases, with 8 bases between them.

The CDR3: CASRLRQGVENEQFF. In nucleotides, the CDR3 is TGTGCCAGCAGGCTCCGACAGGGGGTAGAGAATGAGCAGTTCTTC. V gene TRBV12-3 or TRBV12-4 combines with J gene TRBJ2-1; TRBD1 agrees at 9 bases. The CDR3 loop spans 15 amino acids. The J segment lost 7 bases and the V segment lost 6 bases, leaving 10 bases of the junction unmatched.

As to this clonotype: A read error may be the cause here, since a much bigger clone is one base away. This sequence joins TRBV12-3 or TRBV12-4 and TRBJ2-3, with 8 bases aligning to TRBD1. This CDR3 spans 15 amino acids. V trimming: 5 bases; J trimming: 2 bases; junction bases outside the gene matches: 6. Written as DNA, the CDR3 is TGTGCCAGCAGTCCGGGACAGGAGCCCACAGATACGCAGTATTTT. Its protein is CASSPGQEPTDTQYF.

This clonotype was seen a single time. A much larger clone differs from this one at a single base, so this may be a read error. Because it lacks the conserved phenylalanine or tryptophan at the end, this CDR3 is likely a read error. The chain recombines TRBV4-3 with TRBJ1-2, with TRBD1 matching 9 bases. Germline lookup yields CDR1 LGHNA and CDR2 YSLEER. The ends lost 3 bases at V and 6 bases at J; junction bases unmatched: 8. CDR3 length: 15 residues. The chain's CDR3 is CASSHGTGSTHGYTL. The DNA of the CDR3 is TGCGCCAGCAGCCACGGGACAGGGAGTACCCATGGCTACACCTTA.

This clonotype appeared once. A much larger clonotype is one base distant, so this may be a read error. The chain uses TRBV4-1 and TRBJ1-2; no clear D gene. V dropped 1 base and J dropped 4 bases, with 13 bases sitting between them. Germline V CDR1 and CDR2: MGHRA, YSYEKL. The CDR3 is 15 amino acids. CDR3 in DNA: TGCGCCAGCAGCCAAGTTGGTGTTAAACCCTATGGCTACACCTTC. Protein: CASSQVGVKPYGYTF.

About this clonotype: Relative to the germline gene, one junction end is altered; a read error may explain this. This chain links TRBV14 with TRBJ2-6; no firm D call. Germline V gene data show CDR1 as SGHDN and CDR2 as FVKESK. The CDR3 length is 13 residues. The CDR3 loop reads CASSLSGTNVLTF. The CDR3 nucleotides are TGTGCCAGCAGTCTTTCTGGGACCAACGTCCTGACTTTC.

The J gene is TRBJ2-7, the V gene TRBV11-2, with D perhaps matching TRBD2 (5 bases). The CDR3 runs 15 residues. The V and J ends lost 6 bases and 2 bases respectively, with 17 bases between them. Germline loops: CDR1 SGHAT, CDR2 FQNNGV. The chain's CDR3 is CASRLRAVSAYEQYF. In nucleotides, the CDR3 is TGTGCCAGCAGGTTACGAGCGGTGAGCGCCTACGAGCAGTACTTC.

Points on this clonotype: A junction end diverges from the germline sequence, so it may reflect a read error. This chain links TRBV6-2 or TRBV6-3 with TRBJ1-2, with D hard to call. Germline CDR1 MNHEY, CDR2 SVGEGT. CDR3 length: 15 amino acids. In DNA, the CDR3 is TGTACCAGCAGAAACTCGGGTCAGGTCCTCTATGGCTACACCTTC. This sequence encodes CTSRNSGQVLYGYTF.

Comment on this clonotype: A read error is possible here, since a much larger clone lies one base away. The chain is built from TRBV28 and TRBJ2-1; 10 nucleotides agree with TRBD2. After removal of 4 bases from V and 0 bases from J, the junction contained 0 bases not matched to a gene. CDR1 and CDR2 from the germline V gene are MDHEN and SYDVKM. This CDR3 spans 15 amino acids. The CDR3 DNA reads TGTGCCAGCAGTTCTAGCGGGAGCTCCTACAATGAGCAGTTCTTC. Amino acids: CASSSSGSSYNEQFF.

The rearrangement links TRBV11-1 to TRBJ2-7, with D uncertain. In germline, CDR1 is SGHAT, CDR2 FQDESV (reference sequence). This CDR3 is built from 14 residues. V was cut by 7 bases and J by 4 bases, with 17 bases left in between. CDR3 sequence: CASNKGSYKYEQYF. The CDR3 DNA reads TGTGCCAGCAACAAAGGATCGTACAAGTACGAGCAGTACTTC. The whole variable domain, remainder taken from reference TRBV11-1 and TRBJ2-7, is EAEVAQSPRYKITEKSQAVAFWCDPISGHATLYWYRQILGQGPELLVQFQDESVVDDSQLPKDRFSAERLKGVDSTLKIQPAELGDSAMYLCASNKGSYKYEQYFGPGTRLTVT.

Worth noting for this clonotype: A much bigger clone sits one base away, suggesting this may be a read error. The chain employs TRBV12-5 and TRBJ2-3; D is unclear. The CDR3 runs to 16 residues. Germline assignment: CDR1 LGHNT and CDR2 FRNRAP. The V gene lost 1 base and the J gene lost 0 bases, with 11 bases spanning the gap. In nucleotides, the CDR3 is TGTGCTAGTGGTTTGGCCCCGTACGGCAGCACAGATACGCAGTATTTT. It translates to CASGLAPYGSTDTQYF. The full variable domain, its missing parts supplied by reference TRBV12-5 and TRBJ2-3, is DARVTQTPRHKVTEMGQEVTMRCQPILGHNTVFWYRQTMMQGLELLAYFRNRAPLDDSGMPKDRFSAEMPDATLATLKIQPSEPRDSAVYFCASGLAPYGSTDTQYFGPGTRLTVL.

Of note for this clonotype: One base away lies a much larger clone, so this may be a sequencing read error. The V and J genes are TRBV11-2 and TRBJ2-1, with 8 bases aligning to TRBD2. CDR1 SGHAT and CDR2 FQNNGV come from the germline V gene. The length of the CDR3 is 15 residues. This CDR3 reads CASSPMGLVGETILF. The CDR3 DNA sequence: TGTGCCAGCAGCCCCATGGGACTAGTGGGAGAGACTATCCTCTTC.

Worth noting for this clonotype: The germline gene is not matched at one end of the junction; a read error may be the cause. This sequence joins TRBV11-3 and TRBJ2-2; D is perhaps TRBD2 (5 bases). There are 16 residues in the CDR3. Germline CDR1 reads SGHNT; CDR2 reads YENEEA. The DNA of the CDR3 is TGTGCAAGCAGCATGCTAACGGGAAGAGGCACCGGGGAGCTGTTTTTT. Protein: CASSMLTGRGTGELFF.

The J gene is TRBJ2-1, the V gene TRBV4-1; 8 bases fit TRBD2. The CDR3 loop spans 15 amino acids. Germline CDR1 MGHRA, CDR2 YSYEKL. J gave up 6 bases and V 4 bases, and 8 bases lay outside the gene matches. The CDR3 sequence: CASSLLGRALNEQFF. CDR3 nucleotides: TGCGCCAGCAGCCTCCTCGGGAGGGCCCTCAATGAGCAGTTCTTC.

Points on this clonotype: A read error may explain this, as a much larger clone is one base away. The DNA of the CDR3 is TGCGGCGTTGAATTAGATTGGGGCGAGACCCAGTACTTC. Translated, it gives CGVELDWGETQYF. The chain recombines TRBV29-1 with TRBJ2-5; TRBD1 is a possible D gene (5 bases). Germline V gene lookup returns CDR1 SQVTM and CDR2 ANQGSEA. This CDR3 has 13 amino acids.

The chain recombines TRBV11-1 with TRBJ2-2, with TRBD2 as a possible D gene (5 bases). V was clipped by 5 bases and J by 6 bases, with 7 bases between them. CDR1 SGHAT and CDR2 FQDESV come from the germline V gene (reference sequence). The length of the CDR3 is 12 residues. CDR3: CASSGGAGELFF. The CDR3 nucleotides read TGTGCCAGCAGCGGAGGAGCCGGGGAGCTGTTTTTT.

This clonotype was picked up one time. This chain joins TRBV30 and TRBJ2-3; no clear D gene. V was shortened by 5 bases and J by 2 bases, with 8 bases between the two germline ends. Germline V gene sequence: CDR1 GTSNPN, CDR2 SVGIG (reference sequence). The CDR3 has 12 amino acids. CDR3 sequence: CAWGRATDTQYF. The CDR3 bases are TGTGCCTGGGGTAGGGCCACAGATACGCAGTATTTT.